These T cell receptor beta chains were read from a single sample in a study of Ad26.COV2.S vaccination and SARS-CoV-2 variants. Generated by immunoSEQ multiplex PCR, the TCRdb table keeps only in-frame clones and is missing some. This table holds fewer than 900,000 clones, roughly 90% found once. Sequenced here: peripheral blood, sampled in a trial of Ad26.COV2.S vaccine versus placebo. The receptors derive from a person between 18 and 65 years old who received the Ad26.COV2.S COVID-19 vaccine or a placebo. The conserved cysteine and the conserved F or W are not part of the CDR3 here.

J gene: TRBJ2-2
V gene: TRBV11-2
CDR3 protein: ASSISSGELF

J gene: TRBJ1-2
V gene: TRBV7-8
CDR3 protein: ASSPGGTNYGYT

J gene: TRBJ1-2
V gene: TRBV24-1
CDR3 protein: ATSDSGQNYGYT

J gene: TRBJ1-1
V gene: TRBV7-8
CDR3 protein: ASSSQHTGTHTEAF

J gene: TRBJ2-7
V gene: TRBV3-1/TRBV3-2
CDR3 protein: ASSPSVLAGNEQY

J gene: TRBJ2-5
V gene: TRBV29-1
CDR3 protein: SVVSGFQETQY

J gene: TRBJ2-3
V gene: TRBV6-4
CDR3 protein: ASRGGGTDTQY

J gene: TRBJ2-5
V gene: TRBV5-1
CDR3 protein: ASSLVLAGETQY

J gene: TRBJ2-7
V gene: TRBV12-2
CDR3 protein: ASRYEQY

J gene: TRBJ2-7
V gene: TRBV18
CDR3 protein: ASSPTPVSAASSYEQY

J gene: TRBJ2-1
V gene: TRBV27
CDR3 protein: ASSSRGHEQF

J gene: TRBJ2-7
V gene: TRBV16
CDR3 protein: ASSQSGGSLGYEQY

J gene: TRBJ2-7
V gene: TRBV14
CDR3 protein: ASSQGGLSGLAWSYEQY

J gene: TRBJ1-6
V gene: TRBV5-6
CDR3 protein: ASSLGALRNSPLH

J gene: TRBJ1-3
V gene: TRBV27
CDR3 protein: ASSFALGNTIY

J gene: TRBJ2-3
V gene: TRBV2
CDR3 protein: ATHRGGDTQY

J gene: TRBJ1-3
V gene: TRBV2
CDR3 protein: ASSEGQGNTIY

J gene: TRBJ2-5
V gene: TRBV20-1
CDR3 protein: SASVAPRMETQY

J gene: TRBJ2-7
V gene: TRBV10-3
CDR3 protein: ATWTERPGEQY

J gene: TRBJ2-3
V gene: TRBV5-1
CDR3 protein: ASSSGLSTDTQY

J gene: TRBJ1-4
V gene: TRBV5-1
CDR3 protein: ASSYGQGGELF

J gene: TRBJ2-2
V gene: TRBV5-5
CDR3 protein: ASSDDRGLVTGELF

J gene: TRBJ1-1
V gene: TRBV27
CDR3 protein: ASSLGSGITEAF

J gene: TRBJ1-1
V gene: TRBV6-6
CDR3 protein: ASRGPEETEAF

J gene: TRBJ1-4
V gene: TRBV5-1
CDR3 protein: ASSLTQGNEKLF

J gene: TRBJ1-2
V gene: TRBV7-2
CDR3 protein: ASSPGQGAPGYT

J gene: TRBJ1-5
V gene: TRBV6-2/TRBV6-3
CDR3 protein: ASSVRNRVNQPQH

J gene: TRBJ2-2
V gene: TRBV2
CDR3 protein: ASRSGGDTGELF

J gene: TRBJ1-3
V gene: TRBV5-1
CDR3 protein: ASSQTMGQGPNTIY

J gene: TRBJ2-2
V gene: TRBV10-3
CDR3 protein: AISGTRDRATGELF

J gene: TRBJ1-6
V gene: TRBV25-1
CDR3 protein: ASTGLNSPLH

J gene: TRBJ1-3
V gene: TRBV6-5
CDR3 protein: ASSYTLHPGNTIY

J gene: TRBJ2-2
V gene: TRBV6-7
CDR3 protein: ASSTHPPRARRDTGELF

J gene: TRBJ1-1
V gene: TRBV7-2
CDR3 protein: ASSLRGDGTEAF

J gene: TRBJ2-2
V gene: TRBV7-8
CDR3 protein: ASSLGGGGNTGELF